The 25 T cell receptor beta chains given below trace back to one sample, sequenced in a study of T-cell memory formation after mild COVID-19. Via MiXCR, TCRdb re-called the 5' RACE reads, giving one row per CDR3 protein. The sample has about 350,000 distinct CDR3 sequences; roughly 15% are singletons. The sample comprised PBMCs or a T cell subset sorted from them (not recorded which). Receptors originate from a man aged 18-30 years who had mild COVID-19 (a few samples of this study predate the infection). Cell type and time point are not known.

The genes are TRBV3-1 and TRBJ1-4; 11 bases fit TRBD1. The CDR3 runs to 18 residues. J lost 7 bases, V lost 4 bases, and 14 bases had no gene match. Per the germline V gene, CDR1 is LGHDT and CDR2 is YNNKEL (reference sequence). CDR3 coding DNA: TGTGCCAGCAGCCCCCCCCGGACAGGGGGCGCGAGAAGTGAAAAACTGTTTTTT. It is translated as CASSPPRTGGARSEKLFF.

The V and J genes are TRBV14 and TRBJ1-4; no firm D call. CDR1 is SGHDN, CDR2 FVKESK, per germline. This CDR3 is built from 13 residues. V was cut by 7 bases and J by 7 bases, with 13 bases left in between. The CDR3 coding sequence is TGTGCCAGCACGACCGACGCCGGTGAAAAACTGTTTTTT. Encoded protein: CASTTDAGEKLFF.

The gene calls are TRBV29-1 and TRBJ2-7; D is possibly TRBD1 or TRBD2 (6 bases each). Germline V CDR1 and CDR2: SQVTM, ANQGSEA. The CDR3 extends over 11 amino acids. V shed 2 bases and J shed 6 bases, with 8 bases lying between them. CDR3 coding DNA: TGCAGCGTTGAAAGGGGGGCCGAGCAGTACGTC. This encodes CSVERGAEQYV.

The V and J genes are TRBV2 and TRBJ2-7; weak D call: TRBD2 (7 bases). The germline V and J ends were trimmed by 4 bases and 7 bases, with 17 bases remaining between them. The CDR3 spans 14 residues. Germline loops: CDR1 SNHLY, CDR2 FYNNEI. This chain's CDR3 is CASSGTAPGREQYV. CDR3 nucleotides: TGTGCCAGCAGTGGGACAGCCCCCGGGAGGGAGCAGTACGTC.

This clonotype has more than one count but fewer than ten. The chain carries TRBV5-1 and TRBJ2-3, with TRBD2 as a possible D gene (6 bases). The V and J ends lost 0 bases and 5 bases respectively, with 13 bases between them. The CDR3 consists of 15 residues. Germline V CDR1 and CDR2: SGHRS, YFSETQ. The CDR3: CASSLALAFRDTQYF. The DNA for the CDR3 is TGCGCCAGCAGCTTGGCCCTAGCGTTTCGAGATACGCAGTATTTT.

This sequence joins TRBV7-2 and TRBJ1-4; TRBD1 aligns across 7 bases. The CDR3 is 14 residues long. J was trimmed by 8 bases and V by 5 bases; bases with no gene match: 8. CDR1 is SGHTA, CDR2 FQGNSA, per germline. CDR3 bases: TGTGCCAGCAGCCTAAGGGGGCTTGGGGAAAAACTGTTTTTT. This encodes CASSLRGLGEKLFF.

This clonotype was detected many times. The chain recombines TRBV5-1 with TRBJ1-1, with D maybe TRBD1 (6 bases). CDR1 is SGHRS, CDR2 YFSETQ, per germline. The CDR3 contains 15 residues. V gave up 1 base and J gave up 1 base, with 11 bases separating them. The CDR3 sequence is CASSLLTGENTEAFF. CDR3 in DNA: TGCGCCAGCAGCTTGTTGACAGGAGAGAACACTGAAGCTTTCTTT.

This clonotype turned up a few times. J is TRBJ2-2 and V is TRBV15; the D gene is possibly TRBD1 (6 bases). V was pared by 3 bases and J by 5 bases, with 16 bases between. This CDR3 comprises 16 residues. The germline gives CDR1 LNHNV, CDR2 YYDKDF (reference sequence). The CDR3 protein is CATSSRSGAGTGELFF. As DNA, the CDR3 is TGTGCCACCAGCAGTAGATCAGGGGCGGGTACCGGGGAGCTGTTTTTT.

This clonotype was seen repeatedly, ten times or more. This chain uses TRBV9 with TRBJ2-2; D is perhaps TRBD2 (5 bases). V lost 0 bases and J lost 4, with 13 bases in between. The germline V gene has CDR1 SGDLS and CDR2 YYNGEE. CDR3 size: 16 residues. CDR3 DNA sequence: TGTGCCAGCAGCGTAGCCGGGAAGGGCGTCACCGGGGAGCTGTTTTTT. The encoded protein is CASSVAGKGVTGELFF.

This sequence joins TRBV4-2 and TRBJ1-4; D ambiguous. This CDR3 region has 17 residues. V shed 0 bases and J shed 0 bases, with 11 bases lying between them. The germline gives CDR1 LGHNA, CDR2 YNFKEQ. CDR3 in amino acids: CASSQEGLLATNEKLFF. DNA for the CDR3: TGTGCCAGCAGCCAAGAAGGGCTTCTTGCAACTAATGAAAAACTGTTTTTT.

This chain connects TRBV5-1 to TRBJ2-1, with 14 bases fitting TRBD2. The CDR3 has 15 residues. Germline CDR1 SGHRS, CDR2 YFSETQ. Unmatched junction bases numbered 7, after V lost 4 bases and J lost 10 bases. CDR3 bases: TGCGCCAGCAGCACCTGGACTAGCGGGGGGTCCGAGCAGTTCTTC. Translating it yields CASSTWTSGGSEQFF.

The V and J genes are TRBV12-3 or TRBV12-4 and TRBJ1-5; no clear D. The CDR3 extends over 13 amino acids. V was cut by 1 base and J by 6 bases, with 7 bases left in between. CDR3 amino acids: CASSLVWFQPQHF. DNA for the CDR3: TGTGCCAGCAGTTTAGTGTGGTTTCAGCCCCAGCATTTT.

The chain employs TRBV5-6 and TRBJ2-7; D gene uncertain. Trimming removed 1 base from V and 0 bases from J, with 8 bases in between. This CDR3 has 14 residues. The germline V gene encodes CDR1 SGHDT and CDR2 YYEEEE. CDR3 loop: CASSLSWSSYEQYV. The CDR3 nucleotides are TGTGCCAGCAGCTTGAGTTGGAGCTCCTACGAGCAGTACGTC.

This rearrangement joins TRBV2 to TRBJ2-5; 7 bases line up with TRBD1. The CDR3 runs to 13 residues. The ends lost 3 bases at V and 4 bases at J; junction bases unmatched: 2. The V gene's germline CDR1 is SNHLY and CDR2 FYNNEI. The CDR3: CASSESGGETQYF. Here the CDR3 DNA reads TGTGCCAGCAGTGAGTCAGGGGGAGAGACCCAGTACTTC.

In this sample, this clonotype turned up a few times. The chain carries TRBV11-2 and TRBJ2-2, with 7 nucleotides matching TRBD1. With V trimmed by 3 bases and J by 7 bases, 8 bases remained unmatched. This CDR3 has 15 amino acids. CDR1 is SGHAT, CDR2 FQNNGV, per germline. The CDR3 loop is CASSFSGGIGGELFF. In nucleotides, the CDR3 is TGTGCCAGCAGCTTCTCAGGGGGTATAGGCGGGGAGCTGTTTTTT.

The chain employs TRBV11-3 and TRBJ2-1, with 9 bases matching TRBD1. With 8 bases clipped from V and 9 bases from J, the junction kept 17 bases outside the gene matches. CDR3 length: 16 amino acids. Germline-derived CDR1 and CDR2 are SGHNT and YENEEA. DNA for the CDR3: TGTGCCAGCCAGCAGTACCGGGACAGGGATCCCCTTGAGCAGTTCTTC. Its protein is CASQQYRDRDPLEQFF.

This clonotype was seen a handful of times. V usage is TRBV7-6 and J usage is TRBJ1-6, with D uncertain. The CDR3 extends over 16 amino acids. Germline V gene lookup returns CDR1 SGHVS and CDR2 FNYEAQ. The V and J ends lost 3 bases and 0 bases respectively, with 9 bases between them. The chain's CDR3 is CASSLSRNSYNSPLHF. The CDR3 nucleotides are TGTGCCAGCAGCTTGAGTCGGAACTCCTATAATTCACCCCTCCACTTT.

In its sample, this clonotype was seen a few times. The chain carries TRBV4-1 and TRBJ1-5, with D possibly TRBD1 on 5 matching bases. Germline CDR1 and CDR2: MGHRA and YSYEKL. This CDR3 comprises 16 residues. V lost 0 bases to trimming and J lost 6 bases, with 15 bases between them. The DNA of the CDR3 is TGCGCCAGCAGCCAAGAATGGGGGTTGCGAAGTCAGCCCCAGCATTTT. Amino acid sequence: CASSQEWGLRSQPQHF.

This chain connects TRBV21-1 to TRBJ2-2; the tabulated D call, TRBD1, remains unverified against the DNA. TRBV21-1 is flagged as a pseudogene. The length of the CDR3 is 15 residues. The CDR3: CASRDRGPNTGELFF. The CDR3 DNA reads as TGTGCCAGCCGGGACAGGGGGCCGAACACCGGGGAGCTGTTTTTT.

The sample holds a few counts of this clonotype. V and J are TRBV6-5 and TRBJ1-2, with 8 bases that match TRBD1. Per the germline V gene, CDR1 is MNHEY and CDR2 is SVGAGI. The CDR3 is 14 amino acids. J was trimmed by 7 bases and V by 6 bases; bases with no gene match: 10. CDR3 sequence: CASSLYQGARGYTF. CDR3 DNA sequence: TGTGCCAGCAGCCTTTACCAGGGGGCGCGTGGCTACACCTTC.

The chain's CDR3 is CASSLPSSGNEKLFF. The CDR3 DNA sequence: TGTGCCAGCAGTTTACCTTCATCGGGTAATGAAAAACTGTTTTTT. The rearrangement joins TRBV28 to TRBJ1-4, with D hard to call. The germline V and J ends were trimmed by 2 bases and 4 bases, with 11 bases remaining between them. Germline-derived CDR1 and CDR2 are MDHEN and SYDVKM. The CDR3 has 15 residues.

The chain joins TRBV6-5 to TRBJ1-2; TRBD1 is a possible D gene (5 bases). This CDR3 region has 14 residues. In germline, CDR1 is MNHEY, CDR2 SVGAGI. Trimming took 0 bases from V and 4 from J, leaving 9 bases between them. The CDR3 here is CASSYSRDTYGYTF. The CDR3 nucleotides read TGTGCCAGCAGTTACTCCAGGGATACCTATGGCTACACCTTC.

As regards this clonotype: Since a much larger clone is just one base distant, this may be a read error. J is TRBJ2-7 and V is TRBV5-5; D may be TRBD1 (5 bases). Trimming pared 4 bases from V and 4 bases from J, leaving 12 bases between. CDR1 and CDR2 (germline): SGHKS, YYEKEE (reference sequence). This CDR3 spans 13 amino acids. CDR3 sequence: CASSRQCSYEQYF. CDR3 in DNA: TGTGCCAGCAGCCGACAGTGTAGTTACGAGCAGTACTTC.

This clonotype was counted between two and nine times. The V gene is TRBV5-5, the J gene TRBJ1-2; D is undetermined. The CDR3 sequence is 14 residues long. Germline assignment: CDR1 SGHKS and CDR2 YYEKEE (reference sequence). Trimming pared 3 bases from V and 4 bases from J, leaving 13 bases between. The CDR3 here is CASSSTFLSYGYTF. The CDR3 DNA follows: TGTGCCAGCAGCTCCACGTTTTTGAGCTATGGCTACACCTTC.

This clonotype came up many times. The chain is built from TRBV5-1 and TRBJ2-3; D is unclear. The CDR3 consists of 14 residues. The germline V gene has CDR1 SGHRS and CDR2 YFSETQ. With 1 base removed from V and 2 bases from J, the gap between germline ends came to 8 bases. The CDR3 nucleotides read TGCGCCAGCAGCTTGCGTCCATCCACAGATACGCAGTATTTT. The encoded protein is CASSLRPSTDTQYF. Variable domain in full (rest from reference TRBV5-1 and TRBJ2-3): KAGVTQTPRYLIKTRGQQVTLSCSPISGHRSVSWYQQTPGQGLQFLFEYFSETQRNKGNFPGRFSGRQFSNSRSEMNVSTLELGDSALYLCASSLRPSTDTQYFGPGTRLTVL.